This T cell receptor beta chain was found in a study of blood T cell repertoires in COVID-19. Study-wide background: Italy, Spain and the United States were the sources of the convalescent and acute COVID-19 samples.

This CDR3 is built from 13 residues. The germline V gene has CDR1 SGHAT and CDR2 FQNNGV. J was trimmed by 7 bases and V by 5 bases; bases with no gene match: 7. Measured with immunoSEQ multiplex PCR; TCRdb has only the in-frame clones, and not every one. The profile shows about 120,000 clones, around four fifths of them singletons. The chain links TRBV11-2 to TRBJ1-1; TRBD1 aligns across 7 bases. Specimen: peripheral blood. The TCR comes from a man aged 65-85 years with active or convalescent COVID-19. CDR3 nucleotide sequence: TGTGCCAGCAGCCTAAAGGGACAGAGTGAAGCTTTCTTT. Its protein product is CASSLKGQSEAFF.